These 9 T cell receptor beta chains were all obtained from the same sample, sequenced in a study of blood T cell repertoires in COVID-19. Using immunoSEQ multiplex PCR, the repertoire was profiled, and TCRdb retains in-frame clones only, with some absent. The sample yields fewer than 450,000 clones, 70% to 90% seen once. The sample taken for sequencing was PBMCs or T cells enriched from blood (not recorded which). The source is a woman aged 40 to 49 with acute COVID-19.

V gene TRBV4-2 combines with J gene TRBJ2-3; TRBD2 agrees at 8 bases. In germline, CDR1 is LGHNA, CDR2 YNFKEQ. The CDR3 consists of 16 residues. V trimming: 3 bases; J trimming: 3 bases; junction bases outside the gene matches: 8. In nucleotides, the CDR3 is TGTGCCAGCAGCCAGACCCAAGCGGGGGCGACAGATACGCAGTATTTT. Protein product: CASSQTQAGATDTQYF.

CDR3 in amino acids: CASSLMLAGGGTEQYF. The CDR3 DNA reads as TGCGCCAGCAGCTTGATGCTAGCGGGGGGCGGGACCGAGCAGTACTTC. The chain recombines TRBV5-1 with TRBJ2-7; 11 bases agree with TRBD2. Germline trimming cut 1 base from V and 6 bases from J; bases unmatched to any gene: 9. This CDR3 is 16 amino acids long. Germline V gene sequence: CDR1 SGHRS, CDR2 YFSETQ. The whole variable domain, remainder taken from reference TRBV5-1 and TRBJ2-7, is KAGVTQTPRYLIKTRGQQVTLSCSPISGHRSVSWYQQTPGQGLQFLFEYFSETQRNKGNFPGRFSGRQFSNSRSEMNVSTLELGDSALYLCASSLMLAGGGTEQYFGPGTRLTVT.

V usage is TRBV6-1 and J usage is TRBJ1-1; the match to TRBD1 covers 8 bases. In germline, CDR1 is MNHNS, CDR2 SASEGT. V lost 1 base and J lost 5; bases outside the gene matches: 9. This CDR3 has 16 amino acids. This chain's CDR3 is CASSEGRGRLLTEAFF. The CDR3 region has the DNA TGTGCCAGCAGTGAAGGCAGGGGGCGCTTATTGACTGAAGCTTTCTTT.

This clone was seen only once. The CDR3 loop is CASRRTADSNQPQHF. The DNA of the CDR3 is TGCGCCAGCAGGAGGACAGCTGATAGCAATCAGCCCCAGCATTTT. The gene calls are TRBV10-2 and TRBJ1-5, with D perhaps TRBD1 (6 bases). Germline V CDR1 and CDR2: WSHSY, SAAADI. V was shortened by 6 bases and J by 0 bases, with 12 bases between the two germline ends. The CDR3 loop spans 15 amino acids.

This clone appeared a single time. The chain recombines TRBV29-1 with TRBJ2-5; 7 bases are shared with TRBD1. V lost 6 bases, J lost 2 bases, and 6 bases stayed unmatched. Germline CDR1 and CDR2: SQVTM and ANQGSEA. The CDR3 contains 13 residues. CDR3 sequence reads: CSVARDRQETQYF. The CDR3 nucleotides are TGCAGCGTCGCCCGGGACAGACAAGAGACCCAGTACTTC.

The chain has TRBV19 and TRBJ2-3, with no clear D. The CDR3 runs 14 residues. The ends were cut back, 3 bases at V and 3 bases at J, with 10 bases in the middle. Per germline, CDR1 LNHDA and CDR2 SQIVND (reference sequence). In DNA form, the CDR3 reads TGTGCCAGTAGTATGGCAGACTCGACAGATACGCAGTATTTT. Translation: CASSMADSTDTQYF.

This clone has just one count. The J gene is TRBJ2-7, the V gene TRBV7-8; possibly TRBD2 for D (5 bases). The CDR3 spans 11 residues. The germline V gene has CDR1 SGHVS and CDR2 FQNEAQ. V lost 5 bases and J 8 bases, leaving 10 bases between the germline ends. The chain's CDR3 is CASSPGFQQYF. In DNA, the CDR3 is TGTGCCAGCAGCCCGGGATTTCAGCAGTACTTC.

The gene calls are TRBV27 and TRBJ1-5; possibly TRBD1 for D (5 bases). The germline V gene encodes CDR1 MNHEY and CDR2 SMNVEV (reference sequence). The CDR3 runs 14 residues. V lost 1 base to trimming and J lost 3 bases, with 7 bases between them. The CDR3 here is CASSLWGANQPQHF. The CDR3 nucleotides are TGTGCCAGCAGTTTATGGGGCGCCAATCAGCCCCAGCATTTT.

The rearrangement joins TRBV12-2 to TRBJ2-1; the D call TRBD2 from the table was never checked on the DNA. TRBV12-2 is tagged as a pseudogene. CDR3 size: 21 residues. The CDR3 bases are TGTGCAAGTCGCTTAGTTGGACTAGCGGGGGGACTAACCAGCTCCTACAATGAGCAGTTCTTC. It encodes CASRLVGLAGGLTSSYNEQFF.